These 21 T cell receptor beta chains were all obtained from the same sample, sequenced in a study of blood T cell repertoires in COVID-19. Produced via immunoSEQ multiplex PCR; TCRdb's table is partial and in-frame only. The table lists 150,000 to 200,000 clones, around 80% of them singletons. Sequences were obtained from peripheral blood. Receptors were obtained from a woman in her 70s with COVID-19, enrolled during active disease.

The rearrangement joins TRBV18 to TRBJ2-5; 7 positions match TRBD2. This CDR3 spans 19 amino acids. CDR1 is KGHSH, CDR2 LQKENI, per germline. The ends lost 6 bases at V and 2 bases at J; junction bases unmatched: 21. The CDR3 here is CASSPIYLTSLPFQETQYF. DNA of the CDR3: TGTGCCAGCTCTCCGATATACCTGACTAGCTTACCTTTTCAAGAGACCCAGTACTTC.

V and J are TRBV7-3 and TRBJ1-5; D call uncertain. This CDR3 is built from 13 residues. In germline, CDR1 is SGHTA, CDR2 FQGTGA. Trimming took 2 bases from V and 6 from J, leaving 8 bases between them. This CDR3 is CASSLHPGQPQHF. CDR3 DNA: TGTGCCAGCAGCTTACACCCCGGTCAGCCCCAGCATTTT.

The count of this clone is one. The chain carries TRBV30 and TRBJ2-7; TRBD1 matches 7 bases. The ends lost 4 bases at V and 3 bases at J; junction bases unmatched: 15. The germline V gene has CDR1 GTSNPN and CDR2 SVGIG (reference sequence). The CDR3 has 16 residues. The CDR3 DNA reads TGTGCCTGGACTCATAAAGGGGGCGGAGGATACTACGAGCAGTACTTC. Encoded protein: CAWTHKGGGGYYEQYF. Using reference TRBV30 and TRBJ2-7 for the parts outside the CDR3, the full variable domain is SQTIHQWPATLVQPVGSPLSLECTVEGTSNPNLYWYRQAAGRGLQLLFYSVGIGQISSEVPQNLSASRPQDRQFILSSKKLLLSDSGFYLCAWTHKGGGGYYEQYFGPGTRLTVT.

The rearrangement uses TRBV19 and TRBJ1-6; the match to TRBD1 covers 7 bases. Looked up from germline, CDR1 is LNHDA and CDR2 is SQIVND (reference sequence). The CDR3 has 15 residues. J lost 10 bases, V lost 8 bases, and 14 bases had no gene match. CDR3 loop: CASRTGRTLGSPLHF. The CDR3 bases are TGTGCCAGTCGGACAGGACGCACCCTCGGATCACCCCTCCACTTT.

In DNA, the CDR3 is TGTGCCAGCAGTTTAGACAAATACAATGAGCAGTTCTTC. As protein: CASSLDKYNEQFF. J is TRBJ2-1 and V is TRBV12-3 or TRBV12-4; D unclear. V lost 1 base and J 4 bases, leaving 5 bases between the germline ends. This CDR3 region has 13 residues.

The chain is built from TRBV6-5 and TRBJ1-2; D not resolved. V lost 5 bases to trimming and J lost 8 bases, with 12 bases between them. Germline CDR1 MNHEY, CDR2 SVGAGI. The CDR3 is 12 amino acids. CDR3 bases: TGTGCCAGCAGTCACATGACTGGGGGCTACACCTTC. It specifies CASSHMTGGYTF.

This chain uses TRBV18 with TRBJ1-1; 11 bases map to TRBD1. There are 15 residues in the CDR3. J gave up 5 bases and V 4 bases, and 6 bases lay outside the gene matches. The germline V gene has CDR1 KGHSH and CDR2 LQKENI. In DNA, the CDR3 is TGTGCCAGCTCACTCCTCGGGGACAGGGGGACTGAAGCTTTCTTT. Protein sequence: CASSLLGDRGTEAFF.

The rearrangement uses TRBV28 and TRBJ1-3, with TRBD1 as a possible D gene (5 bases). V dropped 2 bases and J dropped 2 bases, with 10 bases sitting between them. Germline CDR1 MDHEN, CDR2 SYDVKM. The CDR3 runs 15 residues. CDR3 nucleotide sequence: TGTGCCAGCAGTTTACCGACAGTAGCTGGAAACACCATATATTTT. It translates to CASSLPTVAGNTIYF.

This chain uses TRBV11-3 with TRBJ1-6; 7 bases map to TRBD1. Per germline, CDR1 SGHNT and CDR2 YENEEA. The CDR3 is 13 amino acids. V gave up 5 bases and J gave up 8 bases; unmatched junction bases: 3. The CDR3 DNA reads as TGTGCCAGCAGCGGAGGGGGCGATTCACCCCTCCACTTT. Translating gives CASSGGGDSPLHF.

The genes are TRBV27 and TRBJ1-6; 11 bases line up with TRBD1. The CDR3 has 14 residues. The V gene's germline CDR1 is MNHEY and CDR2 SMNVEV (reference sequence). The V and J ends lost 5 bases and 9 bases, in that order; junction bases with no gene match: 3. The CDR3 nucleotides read TGTGCCAGCAGTGGGACAGGGGGGAGTTCACCCCTCCACTTT. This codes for CASSGTGGSSPLHF.

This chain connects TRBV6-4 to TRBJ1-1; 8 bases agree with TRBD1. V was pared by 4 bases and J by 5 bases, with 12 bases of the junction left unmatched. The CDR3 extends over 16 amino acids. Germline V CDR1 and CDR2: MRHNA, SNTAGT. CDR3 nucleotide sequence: TGTGCCAGCAGTGCCGCAGGGGGCGAAGGAAGAACTGAAGCTTTCTTT. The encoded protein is CASSAAGGEGRTEAFF.

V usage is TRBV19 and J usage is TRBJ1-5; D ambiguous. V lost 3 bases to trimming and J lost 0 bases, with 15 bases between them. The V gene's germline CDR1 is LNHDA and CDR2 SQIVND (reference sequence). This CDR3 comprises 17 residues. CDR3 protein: CASSIDFGLYSNQPQHF. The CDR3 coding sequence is TGTGCCAGTAGTATTGATTTCGGACTGTATAGCAATCAGCCCCAGCATTTT.

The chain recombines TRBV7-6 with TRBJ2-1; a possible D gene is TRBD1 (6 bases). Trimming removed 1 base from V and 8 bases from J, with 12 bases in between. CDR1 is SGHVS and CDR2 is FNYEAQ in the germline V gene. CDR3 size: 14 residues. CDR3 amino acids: CASSLETGPDEQFF. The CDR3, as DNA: TGTGCCAGCAGCTTAGAGACAGGTCCCGATGAGCAGTTCTTC.

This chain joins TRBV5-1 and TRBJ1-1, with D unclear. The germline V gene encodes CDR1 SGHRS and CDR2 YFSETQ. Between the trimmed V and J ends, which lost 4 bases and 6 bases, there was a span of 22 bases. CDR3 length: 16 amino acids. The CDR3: CASSLVQFGKAAEAFF. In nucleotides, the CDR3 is TGCGCCAGCAGCCTGGTTCAGTTCGGTAAGGCGGCTGAAGCTTTCTTT.

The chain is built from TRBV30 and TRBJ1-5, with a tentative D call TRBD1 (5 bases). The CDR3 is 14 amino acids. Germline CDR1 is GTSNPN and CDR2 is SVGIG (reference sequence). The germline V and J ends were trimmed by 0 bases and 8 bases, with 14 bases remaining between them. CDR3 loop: CAWSVTQGGEPQHF. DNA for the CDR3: TGTGCCTGGAGTGTCACCCAGGGAGGGGAGCCCCAGCATTTT.

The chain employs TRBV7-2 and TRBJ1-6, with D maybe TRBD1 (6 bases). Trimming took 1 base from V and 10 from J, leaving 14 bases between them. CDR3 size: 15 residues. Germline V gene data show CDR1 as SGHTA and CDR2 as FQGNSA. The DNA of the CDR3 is TGTGCCAGCAGCTTAGACACAGGGTCGGAGTCACCCCTCCACTTT. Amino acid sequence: CASSLDTGSESPLHF.

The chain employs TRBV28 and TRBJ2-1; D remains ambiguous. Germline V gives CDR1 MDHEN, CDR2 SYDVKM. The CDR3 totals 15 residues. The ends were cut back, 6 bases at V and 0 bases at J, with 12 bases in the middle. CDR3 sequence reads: CASRETPDSYNEQFF. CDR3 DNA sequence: TGTGCCAGCAGAGAAACTCCCGACTCCTACAATGAGCAGTTCTTC.

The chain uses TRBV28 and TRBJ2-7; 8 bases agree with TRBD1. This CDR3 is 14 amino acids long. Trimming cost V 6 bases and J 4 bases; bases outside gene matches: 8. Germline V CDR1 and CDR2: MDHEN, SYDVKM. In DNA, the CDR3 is TGTGCCAGCAGAGGAACAGGGGGTCAGTACGAGCAGTACTTC. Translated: CASRGTGGQYEQYF.

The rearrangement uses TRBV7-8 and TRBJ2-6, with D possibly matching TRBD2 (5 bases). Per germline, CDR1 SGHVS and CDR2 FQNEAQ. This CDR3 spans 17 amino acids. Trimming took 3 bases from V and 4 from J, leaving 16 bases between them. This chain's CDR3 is CASSFREALGGANVLTF. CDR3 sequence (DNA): TGTGCCAGCAGCTTTCGGGAAGCATTAGGCGGGGCCAACGTCCTGACTTTC.

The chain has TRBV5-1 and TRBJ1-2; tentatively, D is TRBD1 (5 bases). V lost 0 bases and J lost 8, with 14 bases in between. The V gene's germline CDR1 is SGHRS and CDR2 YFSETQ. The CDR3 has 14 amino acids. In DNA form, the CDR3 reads TGCGCCAGCAGCTTGGATTTTGGTCCAGGGGGCTACACCTTC. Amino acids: CASSLDFGPGGYTF.

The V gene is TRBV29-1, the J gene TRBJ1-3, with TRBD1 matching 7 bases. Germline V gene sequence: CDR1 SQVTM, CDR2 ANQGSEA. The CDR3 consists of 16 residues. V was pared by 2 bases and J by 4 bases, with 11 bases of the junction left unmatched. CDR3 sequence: CSVEMIETGRGNTIYF. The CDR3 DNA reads TGCAGCGTTGAAATGATTGAGACAGGGAGGGGAAACACCATATATTTT. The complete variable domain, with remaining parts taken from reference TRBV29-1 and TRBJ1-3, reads SAVISQKPSRDICQRGTSLTIQCQVDSQVTMMFWYRQQPGQSLTLIATANQGSEATYESGFVIDKFPISRPNLTFSTLTVSNMSPEDSSIYLCSVEMIETGRGNTIYFGEGSWLTVV.